This TCR beta chain appears in the sequencing data of a study of cytomegalovirus exposure and HLA in healthy donors. CDR3 size: 13 residues. CDR1 and CDR2 from the germline V gene are MNHNS and SASEGT. V lost 1 base to trimming and J lost 1 base, with 3 bases between them. Assay used: immunoSEQ multiplex PCR; TCRdb lists only in-frame clones, some missing. The data contain 250,000 to 350,000 clones, over 75% of them singletons. Study-level points and caveats: Researchers reported that a few CMV-associated chains were confirmed in vitro as CMV antigen-specific.

For this clone: The antigen is not known.

The source is a woman aged 18-30 years in good health and CMV-seronegative. The sample was PBMCs. This chain links TRBV6-1 with TRBJ2-3; D is unclear. CDR3 sequence: CASSEGGTDTQYF. The DNA for the CDR3 is TGTGCCAGCAGTGAAGGAGGCACAGATACGCAGTATTTT.